These 2 T cell receptor beta chains share one sample of origin, sequenced in a study of CD8+ T cells in alopecia areata. Investigators isolated RNA and reverse transcribed it into cDNA to act as the sequencing template. Generated by immunoSEQ multiplex PCR, the TCRdb table keeps only in-frame clones and is missing some. The sample carries tens of thousands of clones, roughly 66% recorded once. Treatment indicated: oral pan-JAK inhibitor, 5-10 mg twice daily. This sample comprised CD8+ T cells sorted from blood, obtained at week 24, from a patient treated with tofacitinib. The receptor source for this set is a human donor with alopecia areata.

This chain connects TRBV4-2 to TRBJ2-7; TRBD2 might be the D (5 bases). Germline V CDR1 and CDR2: LGHNA, YNFKEQ. Between the trimmed V and J ends, which lost 1 base and 2 bases, there was a span of 12 bases. The CDR3 consists of 15 residues. The CDR3 loop reads CASSQASGLTYEQYF. CDR3 DNA sequence: TGTGCCAGCAGCCAAGCCAGCGGTCTCACCTACGAGCAGTACTTC.

This clone appeared a single time. The chain carries TRBV11-1 and TRBJ1-1; D unresolved. The germline V and J ends were trimmed by 1 base and 4 bases, with 10 bases remaining between them. Germline CDR1 SGHAT, CDR2 FQDESV (reference sequence). The CDR3 is 14 residues long. The CDR3, as DNA: TGTGCCAGCAGCTTAGGATCTATGGGCACTGAAGCTTTCTTT. Residues: CASSLGSMGTEAFF.